One T cell receptor (beta chain) is described in this entry. Antigen: not known. The same CDR3 arises from other DNA sequences in this sample as well. The repertoire was sequenced with immunoSEQ multiplex PCR; TCRdb's copy has only in-frame clones and lacks some. The sample contains approximately 2.4 million clones, about 94% of which appear only once. The source of the sample is a study of shared clonotypes between healthy human individuals. Points from the study as a whole: When compared with the clonotypes that were shared by all four sorted-subset donors, the non-shared clonotypes turned out to have lower generation probabilities.

Trimming shortened V by 2 bases and J by 0 bases, and 9 bases separated the two germline ends. Germline CDR1 and CDR2: SGDLS and YYNGEE. The CDR3 extends over 15 amino acids. Sequenced input: naive CD4+ T cells sorted from blood. The subset was: CD45RA+ positively selected. The chain links TRBV9 to TRBJ1-3; no clear D. The receptor comes from a man between 18 and 35 years old in good health. The CDR3 region is CASSVGEISGNTIYF. Here the CDR3 DNA reads TGTGCCAGCAGCGTTGGGGAGATCTCTGGAAACACCATATATTTT.